The TCR beta chain under discussion was sequenced for a study of blood T cell repertoires in COVID-19. Data came from immunoSEQ multiplex PCR; TCRdb stores just in-frame clones and leaves some out. The sample lists approximately 63,000 clones, almost 90% occurring once. The CDR3 is made up of 16 amino acids. Germline lookup yields CDR1 ENHRY and CDR2 SYGVKD. The V gene end was trimmed by 2 bases and the J gene end by 3 bases; junction bases not matched to a gene: 8. The TCR was taken from a woman aged 80 or older with active COVID-19. The rearrangement uses TRBV10-3 and TRBJ1-2; 8 bases are shared with TRBD1. The sequenced sample was peripheral blood. The CDR3 DNA sequence: TGTGCCATCAGTGAGGATCAACAGGGGGTGTACTATGGCTACACCTTC. Protein: CAISEDQQGVYYGYTF.